This T cell receptor (beta chain) originates from a study of blood T cell repertoires in COVID-19. Enrollees, roughly 18 to 90 years old, lived in about two dozen US areas. Recovered Cohort 3 donors showed two negative PCRs, clearance, or symptom resolution. Germline values: CDR1 SGHAT, CDR2 FQNNGV. Trimming shortened V by 5 bases and J by 5 bases, and 12 bases separated the two germline ends. CDR3 length: 13 residues. Original handling: By means of reference gene primer amplification, nucleated cell counts were estimated. Sequencing used immunoSEQ multiplex PCR; TCRdb keeps in-frame clones, though not all of them. V, J and clone size derive from that table, while D and trimming were established from the DNA sequence. In the table there are around 300,000 clones, 88% of which are singletons.

This TCR was recovered from a woman in her forties or fifties who had recovered from COVID-19. The rearrangement links TRBV11-2 to TRBJ1-1; D might be TRBD1 (5 bases). Sample: PBMCs or T cells enriched from blood (not recorded which). This CDR3 reads CASSPRARTEAFF. CDR3 sequence (DNA): TGTGCCAGCAGCCCCAGGGCGCGGACTGAAGCTTTCTTT.